These 9 T cell receptor beta chains originate from one sample sequenced in a study of shared clonotypes between healthy human individuals. Repertoires were generated with immunoSEQ multiplex PCR, while TCRdb's copy carries only in-frame clones and drops some. Here the sample spans about 1 million clones, about 80% being singletons. Sequenced input: memory CD4+ T cells sorted from blood. The subset: CD45RA-negative fraction. The receptors originated from a man younger than 30 in good health.

This clone was picked up one time. The genes are TRBV4-1 and TRBJ2-7, with 7 bases aligning to TRBD2. Germline trimming cut 0 bases from V and 6 bases from J; bases unmatched to any gene: 5. The CDR3 sequence is 14 residues long. Germline loops: CDR1 MGHRA, CDR2 YSYEKL. The CDR3 sequence: CASSQDGLAAEQYF. The CDR3 nucleotides read TGCGCCAGCAGCCAAGACGGTCTAGCGGCCGAGCAGTACTTC.

The CDR3 loop reads CASSLAGLQETQYF. In DNA form, the CDR3 reads TGTGCCAGCAGCTTGGCCGGACTGCAAGAGACCCAGTACTTC. The chain combines TRBV5-4 with TRBJ2-5, with D possibly TRBD2 on 5 matching bases. The CDR3 is made up of 14 amino acids. V gave up 0 bases and J gave up 2 bases, with 8 bases separating them. The germline V gene encodes CDR1 SGHNT and CDR2 YYREEE (reference sequence). The full variable domain, its missing parts supplied by reference TRBV5-4 and TRBJ2-5, is ETGVTQSPTHLIKTRGQQVTLRCSSQSGHNTVSWYQQALGQGPQFIFQYYREEENGRGNFPPRFSGLQFPNYSSELNVNALELDDSALYLCASSLAGLQETQYFGPGTRLLVL.

The chain has TRBV2 and TRBJ2-1; 15 positions agree with TRBD2. CDR1 is SNHLY and CDR2 is FYNNEI in the germline V gene. This CDR3 has 14 amino acids. The trim removed 9 bases at V and 10 bases at J, leaving 7 bases unmatched. The DNA of the CDR3 is TGTGCCAGTAGAAGGACTAGCGGGAGGGAGGAGCAGTTCTTC. It specifies CASRRTSGREEQFF.

The J gene is TRBJ1-3, the V gene TRBV5-8, with 9 bases matching TRBD1. The CDR3 extends over 14 amino acids. V gave up 2 bases and J gave up 4 bases; unmatched junction bases: 1. From germline, CDR1 is SGHTS and CDR2 YDEGEE. In DNA form, the CDR3 reads TGTGCCAGCAGCTTCGGGACAGGGGGAAACACCATATATTTT. This codes for CASSFGTGGNTIYF.

This chain uses TRBV4-3 with TRBJ2-2, with 7 bases that match TRBD1. The germline V gene encodes CDR1 LGHNA and CDR2 YSLEER. The CDR3 is made up of 15 amino acids. V lost 0 bases, J lost 6 bases, and 4 bases stayed unmatched. The DNA of the CDR3 is TGCGCCAGCAGCCAAGACGACAGGGTGGCCGGGGAGCTGTTTTTT. This gives the protein CASSQDDRVAGELFF.

This chain uses TRBV27 with TRBJ2-1; D call uncertain. Germline V CDR1 and CDR2: MNHEY, SMNVEV (reference sequence). The CDR3 contains 13 residues. Trimming took 8 bases from V and 2 from J, leaving 10 bases between them. In nucleotides, the CDR3 is TGTGCCAGCTCTAAACGGGCCTACAATGAGCAGTTCTTC. Amino acids: CASSKRAYNEQFF.

This clone was counted only a few times. The chain recombines TRBV5-4 with TRBJ1-2; TRBD1 matches at 8 bases. Germline CDR1 is SGHNT and CDR2 is YYREEE (reference sequence). This CDR3 is 15 amino acids long. Germline trimming cut 6 bases from V and 6 bases from J; bases unmatched to any gene: 13. The CDR3 DNA sequence: TGTGCCAGCACCCAAGGGGGCAGGGGGCCGGATGGCTACACCTTC. It translates to CASTQGGRGPDGYTF.

To note about this clone: Other DNA sequences from this sample encode an identical CDR3 as well. This rearrangement joins TRBV27 to TRBJ1-1; D unclear. V lost 4 bases, J lost 2 bases, and 8 bases lay in between. This CDR3 is 13 amino acids long. Per the germline V gene, CDR1 is MNHEY and CDR2 is SMNVEV (reference sequence). DNA of the CDR3: TGTGCCAGCAGTTCCACTCCCAACACTGAAGCTTTCTTT. Protein sequence: CASSSTPNTEAFF.

This rearrangement joins TRBV7-9 to TRBJ1-2; tentatively, D is TRBD1 (5 bases). Trimming took 5 bases from V and 7 from J, leaving 17 bases between them. CDR3 size: 14 residues. CDR1 and CDR2 from the germline V gene are SEHNR and FQNEAQ (reference sequence). CDR3 DNA sequence: TGTGCCAGCAGCCCCGCGAGCCTGGACACTGGCTACACCTTC. Protein product: CASSPASLDTGYTF.